The clone carrying this T cell receptor beta chain is a singleton in its sample. The antigen remains undetermined. The CDR3 totals 15 residues. Between the trimmed V and J ends, which lost 0 bases and 3 bases, there was a span of 13 bases. From germline, CDR1 is SGHRS and CDR2 YFSETQ. These data are taken from a study of identical twins. General study points: Weaker excess twin sharing was seen among beta out-of-frame sequences.

Each CDR3 protein is one row after TCRdb ran MiXCR on the 5' RACE reads. Found here are more than 400,000 distinct CDR3 sequences, 15% of them singletons; the top ten hold roughly 0.43%. This sample also appeared in a second study, on yellow fever vaccine responses in identical twins.

The sequence was obtained from a woman younger than 35 in good health. The sequencing sample was made of CD4+ T cells sorted from blood. This chain uses TRBV5-1 with TRBJ2-7, with D possibly matching TRBD2 (6 bases). CDR3 region: CASSLVSSDIYEQYF. CDR3 sequence (DNA): TGCGCCAGCAGCTTGGTTTCTAGCGATATCTACGAGCAGTACTTC.